The next 21 T cell receptor beta chains were all read from a single sample in a study of blood T cell repertoires in COVID-19 (dated by TCRdb to the early 2020s). Libraries were made using the immunoSEQ multiplex PCR assay. The immuneACCESS repertoire file appears here via TCRdb, limited to in-frame rearrangements. These files lack a portion of the clones; in checked studies, under half of the deficit traces to unresolved V genes, and the cause of the others is not known. A total of some 200,000 clones appear in this sample, 70% to 90% of them only once. The ten top clones hold 5.9% of the sample. Input material: peripheral blood. The origin of the receptors is a man older than 75 with acute or convalescent COVID-19.

This chain uses TRBV5-1 with TRBJ2-1; 7 nucleotides align to TRBD2. CDR1 is SGHRS and CDR2 is YFSETQ in the germline V gene. The CDR3 covers 14 residues. With 5 bases clipped from V and 3 bases from J, the junction kept 5 bases outside the gene matches. CDR3 sequence: CASRSGGGYNEQFF. DNA for the CDR3: TGCGCCAGCAGGTCGGGAGGAGGCTACAATGAGCAGTTCTTC. Based on the CDR3 plus reference TRBV5-1 and TRBJ2-1, the full variable domain is KAGVTQTPRYLIKTRGQQVTLSCSPISGHRSVSWYQQTPGQGLQFLFEYFSETQRNKGNFPGRFSGRQFSNSRSEMNVSTLELGDSALYLCASRSGGGYNEQFFGPGTRLTVL.

The chain employs TRBV3-1 (or the pseudogene TRBV3-2) and TRBJ1-1; D is uncertain. Per germline, CDR1 LGHDT and CDR2 YNNKEL (reference sequence). CDR3 length equals 14 residues. Trimming stripped 4 bases from V and 4 bases from J, with 13 bases between. CDR3 region: CASSPRGHTTEAFF. The CDR3 DNA follows: TGTGCCAGCAGCCCCCGAGGCCACACCACTGAAGCTTTCTTT.

The chain carries TRBV3-1 (or the pseudogene TRBV3-2) and TRBJ1-5; 7 nucleotides match TRBD1. The trim removed 2 bases at V and 0 bases at J, leaving 4 bases unmatched. The V gene's germline CDR1 is LGHDT and CDR2 YNNKEL (reference sequence). The CDR3 contains 16 residues. Written as DNA, the CDR3 is TGTGCCAGCAGCCAATGGACAGGATATAGCAATCAGCCCCAGCATTTT. Protein: CASSQWTGYSNQPQHF.

The chain links TRBV6-2 or TRBV6-3 to TRBJ2-7; TRBD2 agrees at 12 bases. V trimming: 2 bases; J trimming: 4 bases; junction bases outside the gene matches: 12. The germline V gene encodes CDR1 MNHEY and CDR2 SVGEGT. This CDR3 is 18 amino acids long. The CDR3 spells CASSYRSPGLAGFYEQYV. For the CDR3, the DNA is TGTGCCAGCAGTTACCGGTCCCCCGGACTAGCGGGATTTTACGAGCAGTACGTC.

The chain joins TRBV6-5 to TRBJ2-3; possibly TRBD1 for D (6 bases). The CDR3 contains 15 residues. CDR1 is MNHEY and CDR2 is SVGAGI in the germline V gene. V was clipped by 9 bases and J by 0 bases, with 16 bases between them. The CDR3 reads CASAQGPTSTDTQYF. CDR3 nucleotides: TGTGCCAGTGCCCAGGGGCCCACTAGCACAGATACGCAGTATTTT.

The rearrangement links TRBV6-5 to TRBJ1-4; D is unresolved. Per the germline V gene, CDR1 is MNHEY and CDR2 is SVGAGI. V lost 7 bases, J lost 0 bases, and 12 bases lay in between. The CDR3 extends over 15 amino acids. The CDR3 loop is CASISGFATNEKLFF. The CDR3 region has the DNA TGTGCCAGCATCTCCGGGTTCGCAACTAATGAAAAACTGTTTTTT.

The chain couples TRBV7-9 to TRBJ1-2; TRBD1 matches 8 bases. The trim removed 5 bases at V and 3 bases at J, leaving 5 bases unmatched. Germline values: CDR1 SEHNR, CDR2 FQNEAQ (reference sequence). The CDR3 runs to 14 residues. The CDR3 loop reads CASSPIQGDYGYTF. The CDR3 DNA is TGTGCCAGCAGCCCTATACAGGGGGACTATGGCTACACCTTC.

V is TRBV6-1 and J is TRBJ2-7; possible D gene TRBD1, 6 bases. V lost 3 bases, J lost 4 bases, and 10 bases lay in between. This CDR3 has 13 amino acids. Looked up from germline, CDR1 is MNHNS and CDR2 is SASEGT. For the CDR3, the DNA is TGTGCCAGCAGTGATTGGGGGCCGTACGAGCAGTACTTC. It translates to CASSDWGPYEQYF.

This chain connects TRBV7-9 to TRBJ1-2; 8 bases are shared with TRBD1. V lost 3 bases, J lost 8 bases, and 8 bases stayed unmatched. CDR3 length equals 14 residues. The germline V gene has CDR1 SEHNR and CDR2 FQNEAQ (reference sequence). CDR3 protein: CASSFETGVYGYTF. Written as DNA, the CDR3 is TGTGCCAGCAGCTTCGAGACAGGGGTCTACGGCTACACCTTC.

J is TRBJ2-7 and V is TRBV5-1; 9 nucleotides align to TRBD2. The CDR3 consists of 15 residues. Germline V gene data show CDR1 as SGHRS and CDR2 as YFSETQ. Losses at the gene ends were 0 bases for V and 0 bases for J; bases not matched to a gene: 1. The DNA of the CDR3 is TGCGCCAGCAGCTTGGTTAGCGGGAGCTCCTACGAGCAGTACTTC. Translated, it gives CASSLVSGSSYEQYF.

The rearrangement links TRBV28 to TRBJ1-4; 8 bases agree with TRBD1. With 2 bases clipped from V and 7 bases from J, the junction kept 6 bases outside the gene matches. CDR3 length: 15 amino acids. From germline, CDR1 is MDHEN and CDR2 SYDVKM. CDR3 sequence (DNA): TGTGCCAGCAGTTTAATCGGACAGGGTGTTGAAAAACTGTTTTTT. Its protein is CASSLIGQGVEKLFF.

The chain recombines TRBV7-8 with TRBJ2-7, with D perhaps TRBD1 (5 bases). The CDR3 consists of 16 residues. Between the trimmed V and J ends, which lost 2 bases and 5 bases, there was a span of 19 bases. Germline CDR1 reads SGHVS; CDR2 reads FQNEAQ. CDR3 nucleotides: TGTGCCAGCAGCTTATCACAGGCCTTAATTGGCGACGAGCAGTACTTC. Translated: CASSLSQALIGDEQYF.

The V call is TRBV7-2, the J call TRBJ2-3; perhaps TRBD2 as D (6 bases). Deletions cut 7 bases from V and 0 bases from J, with 17 bases between. The CDR3 is 16 amino acids. Germline V gives CDR1 SGHTA, CDR2 FQGNSA. The CDR3 DNA reads TGTGCCAGCACCGAGAGGGTGGGACTCAGCACAGATACGCAGTATTTT. Protein: CASTERVGLSTDTQYF.

As regards this clone: Other nucleotide sequences in the sample specify the same CDR3. V gene TRBV6-2 or TRBV6-3 combines with J gene TRBJ2-1, with D tentatively TRBD2 (6 bases). Deletions cut 5 bases from V and 3 bases from J, with 8 bases between. This CDR3 contains 13 residues. Germline CDR1 and CDR2: MNHEY and SVGEGT. CDR3 nucleotides: TGTGCCAGCAGTAGGGACTTCTACAATGAGCAGTTCTTC. Translation: CASSRDFYNEQFF.

The chain joins TRBV18 to TRBJ2-1, with 11 bases that match TRBD2. V shed 0 bases and J 3 bases; nucleotides not matched to a gene: 10. The CDR3 extends over 19 amino acids. Germline loops: CDR1 KGHSH, CDR2 LQKENI. CDR3 in amino acids: CASSPPGVLAGVVYNEQFF. For the CDR3, the DNA is TGTGCCAGCTCACCACCGGGCGTACTAGCGGGAGTGGTCTACAATGAGCAGTTCTTC. The full variable domain, completed using reference TRBV18 and TRBJ2-1, is NAGVMQNPRHLVRRRGQEARLRCSPMKGHSHVYWYRQLPEEGLKFMVYLQKENIIDESGMPKERFSAEFPKEGPSILRIQQVVRGDSAAYFCASSPPGVLAGVVYNEQFFGPGTRLTVL.

This clone was seen a single time. The chain has TRBV27 and TRBJ2-7, with TRBD1 matching over 8 bases. The CDR3 sequence is 15 residues long. The J segment lost 0 bases and the V segment lost 0 bases, leaving 1 base of the junction unmatched. In germline, CDR1 is MNHEY, CDR2 SMNVEV (reference sequence). The chain's CDR3 is CASSLSTGVSYEQYF. In DNA, the CDR3 is TGTGCCAGCAGTTTATCGACAGGGGTCTCCTACGAGCAGTACTTC.

The chain employs TRBV7-2 and TRBJ1-4, with TRBD1 identical over 9 bases. V trimming: 6 bases; J trimming: 6 bases; junction bases outside the gene matches: 14. From germline, CDR1 is SGHTA and CDR2 FQGNSA. The CDR3 runs to 17 residues. In DNA, the CDR3 is TGTGCCAGCAGGCCCGGGACAGGGACAAATCGGGATGAAAAACTGTTTTTT. It yields the protein CASRPGTGTNRDEKLFF. Drawing the rest from reference TRBV7-2 and TRBJ1-4, the complete variable domain is GAGVSQSPSNKVTEKGKDVELRCDPISGHTALYWYRQSLGQGLEFLIYFQGNSAPDKSGLPSDRFSAERTGGSVSTLTIQRTQQEDSAVYLCASRPGTGTNRDEKLFFGSGTQLSVL.

The chain recombines TRBV27 with TRBJ1-4; D unresolved. The V end lost 7 bases, the J end lost 4 bases, and 10 bases lay between the germline ends. The V gene's germline CDR1 is MNHEY and CDR2 SMNVEV (reference sequence). This CDR3 region has 13 residues. CDR3 protein: CASTSQRNEKLFF. The CDR3 DNA reads TGTGCCAGCACGAGTCAGCGTAATGAAAAACTGTTTTTT.

The rearrangement joins TRBV24-1 to TRBJ1-1; unclear D gene. V was shortened by 3 bases and J by 1 base, with 11 bases between the two germline ends. CDR1 is KGHDR, CDR2 SFDVKD, per germline. The CDR3 sequence is 15 residues long. The CDR3 sequence is CATSDGRSPNTEAFF. In DNA form, the CDR3 reads TGTGCCACCAGTGATGGAAGGAGTCCGAACACTGAAGCTTTCTTT.

The CDR3 loop is CASSSQGAVTNEKLFF. The CDR3 bases are TGTGCCAGCAGCTCACAGGGGGCCGTTACTAATGAAAAACTGTTTTTT. The V gene is TRBV7-8, the J gene TRBJ1-4; 9 bases align to TRBD1. Germline loops: CDR1 SGHVS, CDR2 FQNEAQ. The junction had 5 bases not matched to a gene; V was cut back by 4 bases and J by 2 bases. The CDR3 runs to 16 residues.

This clone was found a few times. Written as DNA, the CDR3 is TGCAGCGTCCCGGAGGGACTAGCGGTCACAGATACGCAGTATTTT. Translating it yields CSVPEGLAVTDTQYF. This sequence joins TRBV29-1 and TRBJ2-3, with 11 bases fitting TRBD2. The CDR3 totals 15 residues. The V gene's germline CDR1 is SQVTM and CDR2 ANQGSEA. Trimming at V came to 6 bases and at J to 2 bases, leaving 7 bases not matched to a gene.